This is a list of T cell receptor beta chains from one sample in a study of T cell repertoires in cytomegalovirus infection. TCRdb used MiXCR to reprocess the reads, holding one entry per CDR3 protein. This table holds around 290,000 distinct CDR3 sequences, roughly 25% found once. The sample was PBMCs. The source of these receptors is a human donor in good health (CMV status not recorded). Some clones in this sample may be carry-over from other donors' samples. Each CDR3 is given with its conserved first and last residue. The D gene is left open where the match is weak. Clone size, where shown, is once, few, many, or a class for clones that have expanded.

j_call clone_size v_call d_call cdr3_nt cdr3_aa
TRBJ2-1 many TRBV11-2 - TGTGCCAGCAGCTTGGAGGGGGCTCAATACAATGAGCAGTTCTTC CASSLEGAQYNEQFF
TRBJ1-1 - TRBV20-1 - TGCAGTGCTAGAGATTCTTACAGCATGAACACTGAAGCTTTCTTT CSARDSYSMNTEAFF
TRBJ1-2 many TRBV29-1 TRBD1 TGCAGCGTAGAGGGTCCAGGGGGCTCGGGCTACACCTTC CSVEGPGGSGYTF
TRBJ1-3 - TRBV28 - TGTGCCAGCCTTCCCGTCAGGGTCTTACCTGGAAACACCATATATTTT CASLPVRVLPGNTIYF
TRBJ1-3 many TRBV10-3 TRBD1 TGTGCCATCAGTGGACAGGGGGCCTCTGGAAACACCATATATTTT CAISGQGASGNTIYF
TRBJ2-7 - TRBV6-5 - TGTGCCAGCAGTTACGGGACCGAGGAGGCCGAGCAGTACTTC CASSYGTEEAEQYF
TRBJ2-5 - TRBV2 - TGTGCCAGCAGGGGACTTCCCGGGGAGACCCAGTACTTC CASRGLPGETQYF
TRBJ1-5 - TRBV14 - TGTGCCAGCAGCCAAGATGGGAGGAGCAATCAGCCCCAGCATTTT CASSQDGRSNQPQHF
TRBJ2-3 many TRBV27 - TGTGCCAGCAGTGTCTTAGCGGCTGATACGCAGTATTTT CASSVLAADTQYF
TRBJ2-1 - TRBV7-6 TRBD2 TGTGCCAGCAGCTTAGTCGTAGCGGGGTACAATGAGCAGTTCTTC CASSLVVAGYNEQFF
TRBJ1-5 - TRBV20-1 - TGCAGTGTTGCCGGGGGTAGCAATCAGCCCCAGCATTTT CSVAGGSNQPQHF
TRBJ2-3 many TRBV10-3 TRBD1 TGTGCCATCAGTGAGACTGGGACAGGGGGAGTGGGAGATACGCAGTATTTT CAISETGTGGVGDTQYF
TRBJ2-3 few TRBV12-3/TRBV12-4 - TGTGCCAGCACCTCCGGGCCCCGCGCAGATACGCAGTATTTT CASTSGPRADTQYF
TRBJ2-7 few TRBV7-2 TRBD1 TGTGCCAGCAGCTCCGGGACAGGGGGATACGAGCAGTACTTC CASSSGTGGYEQYF
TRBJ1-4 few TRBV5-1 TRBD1 TGCGCCAGCAGCTCCCAGGGGGGGTACGAAAAACTGTTTTTT CASSSQGGYEKLFF
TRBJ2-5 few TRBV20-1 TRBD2 TGCAGTGCCCTCCGGGGGGGCCAAGAGACCCAGTACTTC CSALRGGQETQYF
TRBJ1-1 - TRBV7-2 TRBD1 TGTGCCAGCAGCCCCCCGGGACAGTTCAACACTGAAGCTTTCTTT CASSPPGQFNTEAFF
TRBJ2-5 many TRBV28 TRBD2 TGTGCCAGCAGTCTACTAGCGGGAGGGCTGGGAGGAGAGACCCAGTACTTC CASSLLAGGLGGETQYF
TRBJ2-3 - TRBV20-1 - TGCAGTGCTAGAGAGTGGGGCCCCACAGATACGCAGTATTTT CSAREWGPTDTQYF
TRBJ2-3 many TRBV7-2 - TGTGCCAGCAGCTTCTCCGCCGGGACTGCAGATACGCAGTATTTT CASSFSAGTADTQYF
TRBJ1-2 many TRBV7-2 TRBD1 TGTGCCAGCAGCTTAAATTTAGGACAGGGGACGGATGGCTACACCTTC CASSLNLGQGTDGYTF
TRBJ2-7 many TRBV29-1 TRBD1 TGCAGCGTTGCCCCGGGACAGTCTGTCTACGAGCAGTACTTC CSVAPGQSVYEQYF
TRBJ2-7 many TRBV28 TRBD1 TGTGCCAGCAGTTTCCACCCTTCACAGGGGGCGAACTACGAGCAGTACTTC CASSFHPSQGANYEQYF
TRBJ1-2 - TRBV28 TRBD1 TGTGCCAGCAGTTTCGGACAGGCCCCCCAGGACACCTTC CASSFGQAPQDTF
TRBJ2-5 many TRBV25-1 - TGTGCCAGCAGTGAAACAGGGAGAGAGACCCAGTACTTC CASSETGRETQYF
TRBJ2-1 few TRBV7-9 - TGTGCCAGCAGCCTGACAGCTCCCTCCTACAATGAGCAGTTCTTC CASSLTAPSYNEQFF
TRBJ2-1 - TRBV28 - TGTGCCAGCATCTCAGGACTATCCCATGAGCAGTTCTTC CASISGLSHEQFF
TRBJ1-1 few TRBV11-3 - TGTGCCAGCAGCCACCGCCGGGGAGGAGAAGCTTTCTTT CASSHRRGGEAFF
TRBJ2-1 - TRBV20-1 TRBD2 TGCAGTGCTAAAGGGACTAGCGGGAGAGGGTATGAGCAGTTCTTC CSAKGTSGRGYEQFF
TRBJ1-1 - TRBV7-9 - TGTGCCAGCAGCTTAGGTGGTTATGAAGCTTTCTTT CASSLGGYEAFF
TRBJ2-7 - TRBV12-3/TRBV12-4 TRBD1 TGTGCCAGCAGTGGGACCGGGACAGGGTCTAGAGAGCAGTACTTC CASSGTGTGSREQYF
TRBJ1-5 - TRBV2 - TGTGCCAGCAGCACGAGAGGAGATAGCAATCAGCCCCAGCATTTT CASSTRGDSNQPQHF
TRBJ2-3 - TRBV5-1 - TGCGCCAGCAGCTTGTCTTTGACAGTGGTCGCCGAAGGTACGCAGTATTTT CASSLSLTVVAEGTQYF
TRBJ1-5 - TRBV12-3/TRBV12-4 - TGTGCCAGCAGAGGCTGGGGAGGGCTCAATCAGCCCCAGCATTTT CASRGWGGLNQPQHF
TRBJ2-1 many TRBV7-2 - TGTGCCAGCAGCTTAGGTCCAGGGGAGAACAATGAGCAGTTCTTC CASSLGPGENNEQFF
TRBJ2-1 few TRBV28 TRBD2 TGTGCCAGCGGCTTCAGCGGGAGGGCCCATGAGCAGTTCTTC CASGFSGRAHEQFF
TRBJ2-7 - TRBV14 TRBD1 TGTGCCAGCAGCCATCGACAGGGGGCTGTCTACGAGCAGTACTTC CASSHRQGAVYEQYF
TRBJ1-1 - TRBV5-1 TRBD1 TGCGCCAGCAGCACCCGGACAGGAGGGAACACTGAAGCTTTCTTT CASSTRTGGNTEAFF
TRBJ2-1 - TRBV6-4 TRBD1 TGTGCCAGCAGTGACTCTGTGGGCACAGGGGGCAATGAGCAGTTCTTC CASSDSVGTGGNEQFF
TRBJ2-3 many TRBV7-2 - TGTGCCAGCAGCTTATCGACAGGAGGCACAGATACGCAGTATTTT CASSLSTGGTDTQYF
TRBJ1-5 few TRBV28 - TGTGCCAGCAGTCACAGGGTTTCCAATCAGCCCCAGCATTTT CASSHRVSNQPQHF
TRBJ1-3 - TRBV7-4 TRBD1 TGTGCCAGCAGCCCACGACAGGGGGCTGGAAACACCATATATTTT CASSPRQGAGNTIYF
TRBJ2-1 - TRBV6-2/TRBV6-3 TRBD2 TGTGCCAGCAGTTACCCAAGGACTAGCGGGTTCTACAATGAGCAGTTCTTC CASSYPRTSGFYNEQFF
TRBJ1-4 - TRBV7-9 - TGTGCCAGCAGCCCTCGCGGGGAGGAAAAACTGTTTTTT CASSPRGEEKLFF
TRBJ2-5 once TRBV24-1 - TGTGCCACCGAATCGGGGCTACCGGGAGCTCAAGAGACCCAGTACTTC CATESGLPGAQETQYF
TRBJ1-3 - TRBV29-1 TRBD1 TGCAGCGTGGTGGGACAGGGAGGGTATTTT CSVVGQGGYF
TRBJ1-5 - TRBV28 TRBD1 TGTGCCAGCAATACAGGGGCAGGCCAGCCCCAGCATTTT CASNTGAGQPQHF